The clone carrying this TCR beta chain was counted only a few times. Its specificity is unknown. Peripheral blood from each donor was collected in a volume of 8 to 10 milliliters. This specimen belongs to a study of blood T cells in healthy people across ages. General study results and limits: A strong correlation was found between TCR beta diversity and the percentage of naive T cells.

Next came a second PCR, run for about 6 to 12 cycles, which used a sample-barcoded 5' primer along with a J-beta primer mix. TCRdb recomputed calls from the 5' RACE reads with MiXCR, one row per CDR3 protein. The sample yields roughly 1.5 million distinct CDR3 sequences, approximately 39% seen once. The sequence came from a woman between 18 and 30 years old in good health. Sequenced input: blood.

The CDR3 coding sequence is TGTGCCAGCAGTGGACTCCGGGACAGGGGCCACGAGCAGTACTTC. It encodes CASSGLRDRGHEQYF. The chain couples TRBV6-2 or TRBV6-3 to TRBJ2-7, with 10 bases lining up with TRBD1. Germline CDR1 and CDR2: MNHEY and SVGEGT. The CDR3 is 15 amino acids. The junction had 9 bases not matched to a gene; V was cut back by 5 bases and J by 5 bases.